This T cell receptor beta chain was recovered during a study of T cell changes during pregnancy in multiple sclerosis. V lost 2 bases and J lost 2, with 21 bases in between. This CDR3 is built from 17 residues. Germline lookup yields CDR1 GTSNPN and CDR2 SVGIG (reference sequence). Sequencing used immunoSEQ multiplex PCR; TCRdb keeps in-frame clones, though not all of them. Of approximately 48,000 clones listed, approximately 90% are singletons. The rearrangement uses TRBV30 and TRBJ1-1, with D unclear. The material was CD4+ T cells from peripheral blood mononuclear cells, obtained after pregnancy. This clonotype was sampled from a female donor with multiple sclerosis, enrolled in a pregnancy study. The CDR3 coding sequence is TGTGCCTGGAGTCCTGGGCAAATAGCGCAAATAAACACTGAAGCTTTCTTT. Amino acid sequence: CAWSPGQIAQINTEAFF. Variable domain in full (rest from reference TRBV30 and TRBJ1-1): SQTIHQWPATLVQPVGSPLSLECTVEGTSNPNLYWYRQAAGRGLQLLFYSVGIGQISSEVPQNLSASRPQDRQFILSSKKLLLSDSGFYLCAWSPGQIAQINTEAFFGQGTRLTVV.